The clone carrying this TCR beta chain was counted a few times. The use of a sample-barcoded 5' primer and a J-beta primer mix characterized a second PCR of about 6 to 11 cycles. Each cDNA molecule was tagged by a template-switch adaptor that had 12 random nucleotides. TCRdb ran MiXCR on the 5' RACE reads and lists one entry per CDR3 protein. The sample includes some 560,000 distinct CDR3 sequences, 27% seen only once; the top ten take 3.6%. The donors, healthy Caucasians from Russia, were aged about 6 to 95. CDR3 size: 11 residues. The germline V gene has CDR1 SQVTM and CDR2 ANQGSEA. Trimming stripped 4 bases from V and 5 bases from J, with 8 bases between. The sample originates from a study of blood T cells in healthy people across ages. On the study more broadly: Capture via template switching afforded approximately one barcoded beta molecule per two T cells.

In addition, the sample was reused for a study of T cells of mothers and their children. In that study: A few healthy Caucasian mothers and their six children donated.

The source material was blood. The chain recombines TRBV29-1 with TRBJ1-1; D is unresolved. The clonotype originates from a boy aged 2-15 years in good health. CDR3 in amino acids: CSVVRGTEAFF. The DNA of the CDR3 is TGCAGCGTTGTCCGGGGAACTGAAGCTTTCTTT.